The clone carrying this T cell receptor (beta chain) was counted a few times. The germline CDR1 and CDR2 sequences are MGHRA and YSYEKL. V was clipped by 0 bases and J by 12 bases; unmatched bases: 13. The CDR3 sequence is 15 residues long. The data belong to a study of beta chain features in type 1 diabetes. Based on CD45RO/CCR7/CD25/CD127/CD95/CD27, CD4+ regulatory, stem cell-like memory, naive and central memory cells were sorted. Expressed TCRB transcripts were sequenced after all isolated RNA was converted to cDNA. Clones were sequenced by immunoSEQ multiplex PCR, and TCRdb holds only the in-frame ones, with some missing. The data contain fewer than 900,000 clones, 15% to 20% of them singletons.

Specimen: naive CD4+ T cells from blood. This TCR was recovered from a woman younger than 30 in good health. The chain is built from TRBV4-1 and TRBJ2-5; 7 bases match TRBD1. CDR3 sequence reads: CASSQDRGTGVMKYF. As DNA, the CDR3 is TGCGCCAGCAGCCAAGATCGTGGAACAGGGGTGATGAAGTACTTC.